The clone carrying this T cell receptor (beta chain) was observed a few times. Its antigen is as yet unknown. TCRdb used MiXCR to reprocess the 5' RACE reads, holding one entry per CDR3 protein. The table lists fewer than 45,000 distinct CDR3 sequences, roughly 6.5% of them singletons, with 25% to 35% in the top ten. V shed 3 bases and J shed 2 bases, with 4 bases lying between them. The CDR3 loop spans 12 amino acids. The time point was: sample taken at primary tumor resection. Samples were obtained from 65 to 80 donors, all untreated early-stage non-small cell lung cancer patients. Tumor, nontumor lung or frozen PBMC supplied whole RNA that was sequenced unsorted. This entry comes from a study of spatial heterogeneity in lung cancer. Points from the study as a whole: Circulating ubiquitous expanded tumor TCRs were observed more frequently at resection than at follow-up.

The V gene is TRBV12-3 or TRBV12-4, the J gene TRBJ1-1; no firm D call. This material consisted of PBMCs, taken at surgery. The TCR originated in a female donor with early-stage non-small cell lung cancer. CDR3 sequence (DNA): TGTGCCAGCAGTTTGGGAAACACTGAAGCTTTCTTT. Its translation: CASSLGNTEAFF.